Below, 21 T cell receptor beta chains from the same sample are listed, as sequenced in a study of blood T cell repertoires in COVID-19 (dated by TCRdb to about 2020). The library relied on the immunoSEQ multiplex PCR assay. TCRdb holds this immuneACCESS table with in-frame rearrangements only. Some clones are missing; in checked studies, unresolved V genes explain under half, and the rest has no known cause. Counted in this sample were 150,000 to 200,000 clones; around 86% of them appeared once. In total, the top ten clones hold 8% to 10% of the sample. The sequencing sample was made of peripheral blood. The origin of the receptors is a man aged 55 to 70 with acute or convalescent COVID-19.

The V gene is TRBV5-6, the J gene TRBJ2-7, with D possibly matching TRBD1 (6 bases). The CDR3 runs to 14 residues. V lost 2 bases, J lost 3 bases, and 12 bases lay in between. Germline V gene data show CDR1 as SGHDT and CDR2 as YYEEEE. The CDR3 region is CASSFGQHNYEQYF. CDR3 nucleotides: TGTGCCAGCAGCTTTGGACAGCATAACTACGAGCAGTACTTC.

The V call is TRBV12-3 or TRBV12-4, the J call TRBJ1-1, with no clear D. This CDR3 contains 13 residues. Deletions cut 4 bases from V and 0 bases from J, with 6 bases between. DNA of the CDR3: TGTGCCAGCAGTTCCCAGATGAACACTGAAGCTTTCTTT. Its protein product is CASSSQMNTEAFF.

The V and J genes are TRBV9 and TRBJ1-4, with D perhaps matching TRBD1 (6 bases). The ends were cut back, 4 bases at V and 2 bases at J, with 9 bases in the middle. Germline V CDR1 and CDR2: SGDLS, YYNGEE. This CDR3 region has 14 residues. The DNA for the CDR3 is TGTGCCAGCAGCTACACAGGGACTAATGAAAAACTGTTTTTT. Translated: CASSYTGTNEKLFF.

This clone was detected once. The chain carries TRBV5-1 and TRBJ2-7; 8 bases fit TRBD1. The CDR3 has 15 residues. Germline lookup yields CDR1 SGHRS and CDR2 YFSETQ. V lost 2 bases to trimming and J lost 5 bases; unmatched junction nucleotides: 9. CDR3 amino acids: CASSFPGTGRNEQYF. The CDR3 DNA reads TGCGCCAGCAGCTTTCCGGGGACAGGAAGGAACGAGCAGTACTTC. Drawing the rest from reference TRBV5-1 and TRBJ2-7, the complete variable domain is KAGVTQTPRYLIKTRGQQVTLSCSPISGHRSVSWYQQTPGQGLQFLFEYFSETQRNKGNFPGRFSGRQFSNSRSEMNVSTLELGDSALYLCASSFPGTGRNEQYFGPGTRLTVT.

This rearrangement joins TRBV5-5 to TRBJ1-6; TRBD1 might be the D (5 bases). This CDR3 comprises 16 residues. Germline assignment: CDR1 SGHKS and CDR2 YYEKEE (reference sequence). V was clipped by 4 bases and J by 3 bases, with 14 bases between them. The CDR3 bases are TGTGCCAGCAGCGCCCCGGTAGGGGACTATAATTCACCCCTCCACTTT. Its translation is CASSAPVGDYNSPLHF. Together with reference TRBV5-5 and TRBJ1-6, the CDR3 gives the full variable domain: DAGVTQSPTHLIKTRGQQVTLRCSPISGHKSVSWYQQVLGQGPQFIFQYYEKEERGRGNFPDRFSARQFPNYSSELNVNALLLGDSALYLCASSAPVGDYNSPLHFGNGTRLTVT.

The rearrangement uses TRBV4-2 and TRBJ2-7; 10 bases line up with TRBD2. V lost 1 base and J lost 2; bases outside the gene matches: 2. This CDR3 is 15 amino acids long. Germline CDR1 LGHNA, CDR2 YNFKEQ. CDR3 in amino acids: CASSQAAGGPYEQYF. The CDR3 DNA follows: TGTGCCAGCAGCCAAGCAGCGGGAGGGCCCTACGAGCAGTACTTC.

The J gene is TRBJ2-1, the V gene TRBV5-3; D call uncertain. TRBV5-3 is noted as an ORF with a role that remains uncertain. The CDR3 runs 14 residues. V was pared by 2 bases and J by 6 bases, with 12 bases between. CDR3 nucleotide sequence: TGTGCCAGAAGCTTACTCACTTGCCCCAATGAGCAGTTCTTC. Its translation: CARSLLTCPNEQFF.

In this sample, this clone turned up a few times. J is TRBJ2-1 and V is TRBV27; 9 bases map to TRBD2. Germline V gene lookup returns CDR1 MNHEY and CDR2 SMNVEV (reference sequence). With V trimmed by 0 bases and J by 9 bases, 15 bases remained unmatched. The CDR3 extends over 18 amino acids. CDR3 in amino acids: CASSLSIAGAGGVGEQFF. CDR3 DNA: TGTGCCAGCAGTTTATCCATAGCGGGAGCTGGGGGTGTTGGTGAGCAGTTCTTC.

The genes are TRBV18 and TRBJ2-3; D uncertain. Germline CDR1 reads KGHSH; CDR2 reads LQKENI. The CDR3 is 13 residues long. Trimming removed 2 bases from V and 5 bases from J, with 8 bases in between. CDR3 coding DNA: TGTGCCAGCTCACCAGGTCAGCGAGATACGCAGTATTTT. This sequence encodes CASSPGQRDTQYF.

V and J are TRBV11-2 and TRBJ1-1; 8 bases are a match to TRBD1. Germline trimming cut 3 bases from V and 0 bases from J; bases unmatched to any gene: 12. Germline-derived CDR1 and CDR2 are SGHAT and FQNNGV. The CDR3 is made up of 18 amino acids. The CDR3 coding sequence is TGTGCCAGCAGCTTTTCGTTTGACAGGGGCTTTATGAACACTGAAGCTTTCTTT. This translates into CASSFSFDRGFMNTEAFF.

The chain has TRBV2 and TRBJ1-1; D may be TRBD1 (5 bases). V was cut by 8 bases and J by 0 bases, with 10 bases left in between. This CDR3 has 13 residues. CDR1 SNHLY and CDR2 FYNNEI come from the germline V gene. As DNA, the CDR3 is TGTGCCAGCCGGAGACAGCTGAACACTGAAGCTTTCTTT. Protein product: CASRRQLNTEAFF.

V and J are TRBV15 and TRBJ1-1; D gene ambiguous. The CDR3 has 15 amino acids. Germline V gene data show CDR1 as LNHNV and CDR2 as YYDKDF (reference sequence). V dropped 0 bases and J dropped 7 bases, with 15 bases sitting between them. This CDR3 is CATSRDSSGIYEAFF. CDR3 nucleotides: TGTGCCACCAGCAGAGATAGTTCGGGGATTTATGAAGCTTTCTTT.

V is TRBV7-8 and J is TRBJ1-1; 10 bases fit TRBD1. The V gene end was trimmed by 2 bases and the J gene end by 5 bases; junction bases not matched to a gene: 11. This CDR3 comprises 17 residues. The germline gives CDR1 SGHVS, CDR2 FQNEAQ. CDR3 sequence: CASSLRDRGPGGTEAFF. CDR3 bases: TGTGCCAGCAGCTTAAGGGACAGGGGACCTGGCGGGACTGAAGCTTTCTTT.

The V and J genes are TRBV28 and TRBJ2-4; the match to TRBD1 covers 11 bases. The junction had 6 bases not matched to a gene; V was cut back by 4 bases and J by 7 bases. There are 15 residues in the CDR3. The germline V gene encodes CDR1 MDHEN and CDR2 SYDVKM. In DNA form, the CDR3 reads TGTGCCAGCAGTTCTGCCGGGACAGGGGGGAACATTCAGTACTTC. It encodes CASSSAGTGGNIQYF.

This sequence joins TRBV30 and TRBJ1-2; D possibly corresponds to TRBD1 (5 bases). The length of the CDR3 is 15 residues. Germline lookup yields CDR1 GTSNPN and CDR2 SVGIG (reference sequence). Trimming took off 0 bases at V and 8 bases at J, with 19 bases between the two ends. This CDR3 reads CAWSVGWGPNGGYTF. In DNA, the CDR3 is TGTGCCTGGAGTGTAGGTTGGGGCCCCAATGGAGGCTACACCTTC.

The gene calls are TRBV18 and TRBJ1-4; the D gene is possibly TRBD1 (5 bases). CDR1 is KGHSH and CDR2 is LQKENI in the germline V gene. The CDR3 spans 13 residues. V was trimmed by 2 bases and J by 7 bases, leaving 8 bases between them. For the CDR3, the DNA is TGTGCCAGCTCACCATGGGGGGGTGAAAAACTGTTTTTT. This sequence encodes CASSPWGGEKLFF.

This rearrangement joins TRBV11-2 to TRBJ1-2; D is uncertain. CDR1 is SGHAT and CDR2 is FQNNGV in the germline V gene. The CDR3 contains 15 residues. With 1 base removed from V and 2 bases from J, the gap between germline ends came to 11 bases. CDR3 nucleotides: TGTGCCAGCAGCTTAGGTACCACAGCCAACTATGGCTACACCTTC. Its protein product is CASSLGTTANYGYTF.

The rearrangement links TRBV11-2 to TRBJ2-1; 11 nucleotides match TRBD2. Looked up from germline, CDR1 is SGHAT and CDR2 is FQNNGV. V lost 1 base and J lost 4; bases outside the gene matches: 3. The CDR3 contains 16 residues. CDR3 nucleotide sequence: TGTGCCAGCAGCTTAGCCCGGACTAGCGGGTACAATGAGCAGTTCTTC. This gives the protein CASSLARTSGYNEQFF.

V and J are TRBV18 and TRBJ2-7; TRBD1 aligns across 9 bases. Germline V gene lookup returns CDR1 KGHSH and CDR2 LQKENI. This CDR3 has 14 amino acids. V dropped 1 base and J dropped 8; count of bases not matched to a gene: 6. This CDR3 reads CASSPRTGDEKQYF. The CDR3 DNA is TGTGCCAGCTCACCACGGACAGGGGATGAGAAGCAGTACTTC.

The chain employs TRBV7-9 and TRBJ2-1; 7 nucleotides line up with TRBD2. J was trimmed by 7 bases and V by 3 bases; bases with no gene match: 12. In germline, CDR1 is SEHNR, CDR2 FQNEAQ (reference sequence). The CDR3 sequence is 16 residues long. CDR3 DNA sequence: TGTGCCAGCAGCTTGGGGAAGGGACCCGGGGGGAATGAGCAGTTCTTC. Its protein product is CASSLGKGPGGNEQFF.

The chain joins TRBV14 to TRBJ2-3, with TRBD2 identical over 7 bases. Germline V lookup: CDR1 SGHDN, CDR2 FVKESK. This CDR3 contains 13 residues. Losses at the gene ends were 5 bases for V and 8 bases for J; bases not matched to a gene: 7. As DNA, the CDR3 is TGTGCCAGCAGCAAGGGACTACAAGCTACGCAGTATTTT. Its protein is CASSKGLQATQYF.